These 19 T cell receptor beta chains originate from one sample sequenced in a study of T-cell memory formation after mild COVID-19. MiXCR, applied by TCRdb to the 5' RACE reads, yields one record per CDR3 protein. This table has around 250,000 distinct CDR3 sequences, approximately 15% appearing once. The sample was PBMCs or a T cell subset sorted from them (not recorded which). The receptors were gathered from an adult woman who had mild COVID-19 (a few samples of this study predate the infection). Cell type and time point are not known.

The chain has TRBV6-1 and TRBJ2-6; the D is unclear. The germline V gene has CDR1 MNHNS and CDR2 SASEGT. This CDR3 spans 17 amino acids. Trimming took off 0 bases at V and 4 bases at J, with 13 bases between the two ends. The DNA of the CDR3 is TGTGCCAGCAGTGAAGCGCTTTGGCAGTTGGGGGCCAACGTCCTGACTTTC. The encoded protein is CASSEALWQLGANVLTF.

The chain combines TRBV7-2 with TRBJ2-1, with 7 bases that match TRBD1. This CDR3 spans 15 amino acids. V gave up 5 bases and J gave up 3 bases; unmatched junction bases: 7. Germline CDR1 is SGHTA and CDR2 is FQGNSA. The DNA for the CDR3 is TGTGCCAGCAGCCAAACGGGACAGAGCTACAATGAGCAGTTCTTC. Residues: CASSQTGQSYNEQFF.

This clonotype was counted a few times. The chain recombines TRBV6-5 with TRBJ1-4; no clear D gene. The CDR3 length is 13 residues. The V end was cut by 2 bases, the J end by 8 bases, with 9 bases between. Germline CDR1 MNHEY, CDR2 SVGAGI. The CDR3 region has the DNA TGTGCCAGCAGTTACAGGGCAACGGAAAAACTGTTTTTT. It translates to CASSYRATEKLFF.

This chain uses TRBV18 with TRBJ1-1; D perhaps matches TRBD1 (6 bases). The germline CDR1 and CDR2 sequences are KGHSH and LQKENI. The ends were cut back, 3 bases at V and 11 bases at J, with 19 bases in the middle. This CDR3 comprises 14 residues. CDR3 sequence reads: CASSPKGGQTGAFF. The CDR3 DNA follows: TGTGCCAGCTCACCTAAAGGGGGGCAGACTGGGGCTTTCTTT.

This clonotype showed up many times. This chain joins TRBV4-3 and TRBJ2-2; D possibly corresponds to TRBD2 (6 bases). V lost 2 bases and J lost 5, with 9 bases in between. CDR1 is LGHNA, CDR2 YSLEER, per germline. CDR3 length: 14 amino acids. The CDR3 nucleotides are TGCGCCAGCAGCCAATCGAGCGGGACCGGGGAGCTGTTTTTT. Amino acids: CASSQSSGTGELFF.

In its sample, this clonotype was seen a few times. The rearrangement uses TRBV4-1 and TRBJ1-4; 7 bases match TRBD1. This CDR3 has 17 residues. Germline-derived CDR1 and CDR2 are MGHRA and YSYEKL. V dropped 3 bases and J dropped 7; count of bases not matched to a gene: 14. CDR3 DNA: TGCGCCAGCAGCCACCGAATAGGGGGCCCTATGCTTGAAAAACTGTTTTTT. Its protein product is CASSHRIGGPMLEKLFF.

Many counts were recorded for this clonotype. CDR3 coding DNA: TGTGCCAGCAGCCCTGGACAGCACAATGAGCAGTTCTTC. Translated, it gives CASSPGQHNEQFF. The genes are TRBV7-9 and TRBJ2-1; tentative D call: TRBD1 (6 bases). CDR1 and CDR2 from the germline V gene are SEHNR and FQNEAQ (reference sequence). Trimming removed 5 bases from V and 5 bases from J, with 10 bases in between. This CDR3 spans 13 amino acids.

In this sample, this clonotype turned up a few times. V usage is TRBV21-1 and J usage is TRBJ2-7. TRBV21-1 represents a pseudogene. The CDR3 runs to 11 residues. The CDR3 loop reads CASSRFDEQYF. The CDR3 bases are TGTGCCAGCAGCCGGTTCGACGAGCAGTACTTC.

This clonotype was observed a few times. V is TRBV10-3 and J is TRBJ2-4; unclear D gene. CDR1 is ENHRY, CDR2 SYGVKD, per germline. Trimming cost V 6 bases and J 0 bases, with 9 bases left between them. This CDR3 has 14 residues. The CDR3 loop is CAISRDEAKNIQYF. The CDR3 coding sequence is TGTGCCATCAGCCGTGATGAAGCCAAAAACATTCAGTACTTC.

The rearrangement links TRBV5-1 to TRBJ2-7; TRBD2 is a possible D gene (5 bases). V lost 4 bases and J 3 bases, leaving 14 bases between the germline ends. The CDR3 runs to 14 residues. CDR1 and CDR2 from the germline V gene are SGHRS and YFSETQ. The CDR3 DNA reads TGCGCCAGCAGCCCCTGGACTTCAAACTACGAGCAGTACTTC. Amino acids: CASSPWTSNYEQYF.

This clonotype was seen only a few times. V usage is TRBV12-3 or TRBV12-4 and J usage is TRBJ2-1; possible D gene TRBD2, 5 bases. The CDR3 spans 13 residues. V lost 3 bases to trimming and J lost 6 bases, with 9 bases between them. CDR3 sequence: CASSFPAGNEQFF. CDR3 in DNA: TGTGCCAGCAGTTTCCCCGCGGGCAATGAGCAGTTCTTC.

The chain has TRBV12-3 or TRBV12-4 and TRBJ2-2; TRBD1 matches at 8 bases. With V trimmed by 6 bases and J by 6 bases, 9 bases remained unmatched. This CDR3 is built from 15 residues. CDR3 sequence (DNA): TGTGCCAGCAGACCCGGACAGGGAAGACCCGGGGAGCTGTTTTTT. Residues: CASRPGQGRPGELFF.

The V and J genes are TRBV4-2 and TRBJ2-7; tentatively, D is TRBD1 or TRBD2 (5 bases each). CDR3 length equals 14 residues. Deletions cut 0 bases from V and 2 bases from J, with 8 bases between. In germline, CDR1 is LGHNA, CDR2 YNFKEQ. CDR3 in DNA: TGTGCCAGCAGCCAAGACGAGGGGACCTACGAGCAGTACTTC. Translating it yields CASSQDEGTYEQYF.

The chain links TRBV13 to TRBJ2-3, with TRBD2 as a possible D gene (5 bases). Trimming left V 4 bases short and J 2 bases short, with 16 bases between. CDR3 length: 16 residues. The germline V gene encodes CDR1 PRHDT and CDR2 FYEKMQ (reference sequence). The CDR3 loop is CASSSPGLFYTDTQYF. The CDR3 coding sequence is TGTGCCAGCAGCTCCCCCGGACTCTTTTACACAGATACGCAGTATTTT.

This clonotype was seen more than once but under ten times. The CDR3 loop reads CSASRSLAGYTDTQYF. CDR3 DNA: TGCAGTGCTAGCCGCTCACTAGCGGGCTACACAGATACGCAGTATTTT. The chain carries TRBV20-1 and TRBJ2-3, with 9 bases matching TRBD2. The CDR3 has 16 amino acids. Per germline, CDR1 DFQATT and CDR2 SNEGSKA (reference sequence). The V segment lost 3 bases and the J segment 2 bases; nucleotides outside the gene matches: 9.

The sample holds a few counts of this clonotype. This chain connects TRBV19 to TRBJ2-2; tentative D call: TRBD2 (5 bases). This CDR3 has 17 residues. V was clipped by 5 bases and J by 8 bases, with 24 bases between them. In germline, CDR1 is LNHDA, CDR2 SQIVND (reference sequence). The CDR3 reads CASSRSPGRGIAGELFF. The DNA of the CDR3 is TGTGCCAGTAGTCGGAGTCCGGGCCGAGGGATTGCGGGGGAGCTGTTTTTT.

This chain connects TRBV12-3 or TRBV12-4 to TRBJ2-3; a weak D match, TRBD1 (5 bases). This CDR3 contains 15 residues. Deletions cut 1 base from V and 3 bases from J, with 11 bases between. The CDR3 protein is CASSLVETATDTQYF. The DNA of the CDR3 is TGTGCCAGCAGTTTAGTTGAGACAGCGACAGATACGCAGTATTTT.

This chain links TRBV10-3 with TRBJ2-1; 7 bases are a match to TRBD1. With 5 bases clipped from V and 0 bases from J, the junction kept 7 bases outside the gene matches. Germline V gene data show CDR1 as ENHRY and CDR2 as SYGVKD. The CDR3 has 16 amino acids. CDR3 nucleotide sequence: TGTGCCATCAGTAAGACAACAGGGGTCTCCTACAATGAGCAGTTCTTC. This translates into CAISKTTGVSYNEQFF.

The chain uses TRBV11-3 and TRBJ2-2, with 11 bases matching TRBD2. There are 18 residues in the CDR3. J gave up 6 bases and V 3 bases, and 12 bases lay outside the gene matches. Germline V gene sequence: CDR1 SGHNT, CDR2 YENEEA. CDR3 region: CASSFRLAGGLMSGELFF. The CDR3 DNA reads TGTGCCAGCAGCTTCCGGCTAGCGGGAGGCCTAATGTCCGGGGAGCTGTTTTTT.